The rows below give T cell receptor beta chains drawn from one sample of a study of cytomegalovirus exposure and HLA in healthy donors. The method was immunoSEQ multiplex PCR; TCRdb's version includes in-frame clones alone and lacks a portion of them. Here the sample spans about 90,000 clones, about 67% being singletons. Sequences were obtained from PBMCs. Every receptor here comes from a young woman in good health and CMV-seropositive. CDR3s include the opening cysteine and the closing phenylalanine or tryptophan. A D gene is named only where the DNA matches it firmly. The size entry is marked missing in some rows and otherwise reads once, few, many or a size class.

d_gene	v_gene	abundance	j_gene	CDR3nt	CDR3aa
TRBD2	TRBV30	.	TRBJ2-1	TGTGCCTGGAGTAAGGGGCTAGCGGGAGACGGAAATGAGCAGTTCTTC	CAWSKGLAGDGNEQFF
.	TRBV28	.	TRBJ1-3	TGTGCCAGCAGCCCCATGGCCTCTGGAAACACCATATATTTT	CASSPMASGNTIYF
TRBD1	TRBV5-5	.	TRBJ1-1	TGTGCCAGCAGTCGACAGGGGGATGAGGACACTGAAGCTTTCTTT	CASSRQGDEDTEAFF
TRBD2	TRBV19	.	TRBJ2-1	TGTGCCAGTAGTAGAAGACTAGCGGGAGGCCCCGGTCAGGAGCAGTTCTTC	CASSRRLAGGPGQEQFF
TRBD1	TRBV4-3	few	TRBJ1-1	TGCGCCAGCAGCCAAGAACCCGACAGGGGCACTGAAGCTTTCTTT	CASSQEPDRGTEAFF
TRBD1	TRBV5-5	.	TRBJ1-1	TGTGCCAGCAGCTTGGCGAGACAGGGGCTGAACACTGAAGCTTTCTTT	CASSLARQGLNTEAFF
TRBD2	TRBV15	.	TRBJ2-3	TGTGCCACCAGCAGAGATCCAGGGAGCGGGAGGGATACGCAGTATTTT	CATSRDPGSGRDTQYF
TRBD1	TRBV27	.	TRBJ1-2	TGTGCCAGCAGTTTAGGTACAGGGGGCGCTTATGGCTACACCTTC	CASSLGTGGAYGYTF
TRBD1	TRBV5-1	.	TRBJ1-1	TGCGCCAGCAGCTCCTACAGGGGAGATGGCACTGAAGCTTTCTTT	CASSSYRGDGTEAFF
.	TRBV27	once	TRBJ1-2	TGTGCCAGCAGTTTGGACGCGGGGGGCTGGTATGGCTACACCTTC	CASSLDAGGWYGYTF
TRBD1	TRBV6-4	.	TRBJ1-4	TGTGCCAGCAGTGACCCGACAGGGGGCTGGGAAGAAAATGAAAAACTGTTTTTT	CASSDPTGGWEENEKLFF
.	TRBV6-1	.	TRBJ1-1	TGTGCCAGCAGTGAAAGAGGTACTGAAGCTTTCTTT	CASSERGTEAFF
TRBD2	TRBV6-1	.	TRBJ2-1	TGTGCCAGCAGTGAAATGGGACTAGCGGGAGAGGGGTACAATGAGCAGTTCTTC	CASSEMGLAGEGYNEQFF
.	TRBV4-3	.	TRBJ2-5	TGCGCCAGCAGCCGGGACAGTGCGGGGGAGACCCAGTACTTC	CASSRDSAGETQYF
.	TRBV6-1	.	TRBJ1-1	TGTGCCAGCAGTGACCCCACCTGGCAGGGTGACACTGAAGCTTTCTTT	CASSDPTWQGDTEAFF
.	TRBV27	.	TRBJ2-7	TGTGCCAGCAGTTTAGGGGGGGCAGCGGGGGAGCAGTACTTC	CASSLGGAAGEQYF
TRBD2	TRBV6-5	.	TRBJ2-7	TGTGCCAGCAGGCTAGGACTAGCCTACGAGCAGTACTTC	CASRLGLAYEQYF
TRBD1	TRBV28	.	TRBJ1-5	TGTGCCAGCAGTTTAGCAGGGGGAAACGGTCAGCCCCAGCATTTT	CASSLAGGNGQPQHF
.	TRBV25-1	.	TRBJ1-6	TGTGCCAGCAGTTTCGGGGGATGGAATTCACCCCTCCACTTT	CASSFGGWNSPLHF
TRBD2	TRBV6-4	once	TRBJ2-3	TGTGCCAGCAGTGCGGGGGGGCCAGATACGCAGTATTTT	CASSAGGPDTQYF
TRBD1	TRBV6-5	.	TRBJ1-2	TGTGCCAGCAGTTCCCCTTCGGACAGGTCTGGCTACACCTTC	CASSSPSDRSGYTF
TRBD2	TRBV29-1	.	TRBJ2-3	TGCAGCGTTGAACTAGCGGGGGCCCCTACTAGCACAGATACGCAGTATTTT	CSVELAGAPTSTDTQYF
TRBD1	TRBV7-6	.	TRBJ1-2	TGTGCCAGCAGCTTAGGCAGGGGGATTGGCTACACCTTC	CASSLGRGIGYTF
.	TRBV6-5	.	TRBJ1-3	TGTGCCAGCAGTTACTCACAAGTATCTGGAAACACCATATATTTT	CASSYSQVSGNTIYF
TRBD2	TRBV2	.	TRBJ2-1	TGTGCCAGCAGTGAAACGGGAGGGCCCTACAATGAGCAGTTCTTC	CASSETGGPYNEQFF
.	TRBV28	.	TRBJ2-7	TGTGCCAGCAGTTTTGCCCCCCGGGCGGGACTCTACGAGCAGTACTTC	CASSFAPRAGLYEQYF
.	TRBV7-9	.	TRBJ1-1	TGTGCCAGCAGCTTAGAAGGGGGGGGATCGAACACTGAAGCTTTCTTT	CASSLEGGGSNTEAFF